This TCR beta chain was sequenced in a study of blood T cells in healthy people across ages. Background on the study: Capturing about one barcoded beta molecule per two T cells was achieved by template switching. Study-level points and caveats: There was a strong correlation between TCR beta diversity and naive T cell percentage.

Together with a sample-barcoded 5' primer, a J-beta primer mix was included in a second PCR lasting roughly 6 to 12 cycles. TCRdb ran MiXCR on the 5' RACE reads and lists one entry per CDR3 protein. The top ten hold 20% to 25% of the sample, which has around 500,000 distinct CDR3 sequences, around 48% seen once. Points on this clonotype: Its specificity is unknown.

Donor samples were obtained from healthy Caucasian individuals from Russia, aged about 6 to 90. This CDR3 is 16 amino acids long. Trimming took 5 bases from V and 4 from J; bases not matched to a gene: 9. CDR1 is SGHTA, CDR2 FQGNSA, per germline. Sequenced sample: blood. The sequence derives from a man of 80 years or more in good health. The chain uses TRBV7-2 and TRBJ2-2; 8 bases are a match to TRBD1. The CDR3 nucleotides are TGTGCCAGCAGCCTCCCCGACAGGGGCCGCACCGGGGAGCTGTTTTTT. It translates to CASSLPDRGRTGELFF.